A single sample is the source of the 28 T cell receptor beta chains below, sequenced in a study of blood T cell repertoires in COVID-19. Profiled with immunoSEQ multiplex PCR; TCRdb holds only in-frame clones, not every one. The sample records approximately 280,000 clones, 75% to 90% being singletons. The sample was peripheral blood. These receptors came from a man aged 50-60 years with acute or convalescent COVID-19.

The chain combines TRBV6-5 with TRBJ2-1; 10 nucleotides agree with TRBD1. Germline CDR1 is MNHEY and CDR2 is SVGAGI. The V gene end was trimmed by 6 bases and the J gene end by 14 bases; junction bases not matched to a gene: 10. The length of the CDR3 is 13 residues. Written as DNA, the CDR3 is TGTGCCAGCAGCAGAGACAGGGGGCGAGAGGAGTTCTTC. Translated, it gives CASSRDRGREEFF.

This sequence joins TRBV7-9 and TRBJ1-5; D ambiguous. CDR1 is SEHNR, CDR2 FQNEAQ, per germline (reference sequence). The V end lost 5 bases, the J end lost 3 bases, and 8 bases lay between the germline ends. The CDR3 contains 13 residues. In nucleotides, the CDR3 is TGTGCCAGCAGCCCAGACTCCAATCAGCCCCAGCATTTT. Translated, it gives CASSPDSNQPQHF.

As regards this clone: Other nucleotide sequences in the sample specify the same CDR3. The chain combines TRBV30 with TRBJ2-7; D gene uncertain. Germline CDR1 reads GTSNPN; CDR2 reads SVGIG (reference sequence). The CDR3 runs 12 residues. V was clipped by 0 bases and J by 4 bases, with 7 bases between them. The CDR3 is CAWSVLGYEQYF. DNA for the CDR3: TGTGCCTGGAGTGTCCTCGGGTACGAGCAGTACTTC.

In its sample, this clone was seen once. CDR3 loop: CASSLQGMNTEAFF. The CDR3 DNA follows: TGCGCCAGCAGCTTGCAGGGCATGAACACTGAAGCTTTCTTT. V gene TRBV5-1 combines with J gene TRBJ1-1, with D perhaps TRBD1 (5 bases). The germline V gene encodes CDR1 SGHRS and CDR2 YFSETQ. V dropped 1 base and J dropped 0 bases, with 7 bases sitting between them. The CDR3 has 14 amino acids.

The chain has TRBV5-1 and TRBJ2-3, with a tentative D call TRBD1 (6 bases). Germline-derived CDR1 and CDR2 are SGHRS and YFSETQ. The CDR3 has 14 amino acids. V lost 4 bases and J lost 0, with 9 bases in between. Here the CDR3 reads CASSPGQSTDTQYF. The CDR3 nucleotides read TGCGCCAGCAGCCCCGGACAGAGCACAGATACGCAGTATTTT.

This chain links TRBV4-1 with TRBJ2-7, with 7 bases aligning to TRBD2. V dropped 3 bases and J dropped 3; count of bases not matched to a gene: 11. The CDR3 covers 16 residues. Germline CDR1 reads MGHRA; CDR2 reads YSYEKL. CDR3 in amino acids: CASSHAVGGGHYEQYF. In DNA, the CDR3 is TGCGCCAGCAGCCACGCTGTGGGGGGGGGTCACTACGAGCAGTACTTC.

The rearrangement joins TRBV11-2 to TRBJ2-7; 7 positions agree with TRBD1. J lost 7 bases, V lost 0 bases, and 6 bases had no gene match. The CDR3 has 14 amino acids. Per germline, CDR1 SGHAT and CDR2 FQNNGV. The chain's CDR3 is CASSLDGDSSEQYF. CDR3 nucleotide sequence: TGTGCCAGCAGCTTAGATGGGGACAGTTCTGAGCAGTACTTC.

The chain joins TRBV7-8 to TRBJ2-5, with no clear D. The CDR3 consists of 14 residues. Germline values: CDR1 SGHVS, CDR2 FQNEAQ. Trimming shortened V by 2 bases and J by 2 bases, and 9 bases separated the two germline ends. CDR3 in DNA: TGTGCCAGCAGCTTAATTCCGAGACAAGAGACCCAGTACTTC. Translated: CASSLIPRQETQYF.

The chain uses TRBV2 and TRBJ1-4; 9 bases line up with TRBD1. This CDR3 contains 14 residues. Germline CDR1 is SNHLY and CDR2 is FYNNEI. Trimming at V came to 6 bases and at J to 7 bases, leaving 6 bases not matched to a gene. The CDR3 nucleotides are TGTGCCAGCAGGACGGGACAGGGACGTGAAAAACTGTTTTTT. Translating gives CASRTGQGREKLFF.

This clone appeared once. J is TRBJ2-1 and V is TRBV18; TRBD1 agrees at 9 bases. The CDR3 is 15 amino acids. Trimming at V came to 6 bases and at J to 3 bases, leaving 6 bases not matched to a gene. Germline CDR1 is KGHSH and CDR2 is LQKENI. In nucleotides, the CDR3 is TGTGCCAGCTCCCCCGGGACAGGGAGCTACAATGAGCAGTTCTTC. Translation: CASSPGTGSYNEQFF.

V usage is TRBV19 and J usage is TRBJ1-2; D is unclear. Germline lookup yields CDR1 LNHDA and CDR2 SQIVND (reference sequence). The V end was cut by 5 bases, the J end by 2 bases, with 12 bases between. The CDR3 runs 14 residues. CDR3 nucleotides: TGTGCCAGTAGTGTCCGGGTCGACAACTATGGCTACACCTTC. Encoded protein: CASSVRVDNYGYTF. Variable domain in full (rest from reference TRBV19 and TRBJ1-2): DGGITQSPKYLFRKEGQNVTLSCEQNLNHDAMYWYRQDPGQGLRLIYYSQIVNDFQKGDIAEGYSVSREKKESFPLTVTSAQKNPTAFYLCASSVRVDNYGYTFGSGTRLTVV.

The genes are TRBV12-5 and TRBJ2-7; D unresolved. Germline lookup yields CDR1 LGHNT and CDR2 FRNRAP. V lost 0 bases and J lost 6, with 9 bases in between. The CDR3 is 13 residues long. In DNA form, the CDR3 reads TGTGCTAGTGGTTTGGTTGGAGTCTCCGAGCAGTACTTC. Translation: CASGLVGVSEQYF.

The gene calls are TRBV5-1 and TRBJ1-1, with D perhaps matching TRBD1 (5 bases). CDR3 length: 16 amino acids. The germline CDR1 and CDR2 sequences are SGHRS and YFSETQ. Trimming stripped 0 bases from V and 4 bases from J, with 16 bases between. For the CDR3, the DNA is TGCGCCAGCAGCTTGGGGCCCAACGGGGGTTTCACTGAAGCTTTCTTT. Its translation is CASSLGPNGGFTEAFF.

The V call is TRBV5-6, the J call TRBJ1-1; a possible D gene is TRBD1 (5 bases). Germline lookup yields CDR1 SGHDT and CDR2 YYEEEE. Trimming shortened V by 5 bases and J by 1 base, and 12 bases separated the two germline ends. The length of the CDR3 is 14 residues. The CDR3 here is CASRLGAGNTEAFF. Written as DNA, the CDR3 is TGTGCCAGCAGGCTTGGGGCCGGGAACACTGAAGCTTTCTTT.

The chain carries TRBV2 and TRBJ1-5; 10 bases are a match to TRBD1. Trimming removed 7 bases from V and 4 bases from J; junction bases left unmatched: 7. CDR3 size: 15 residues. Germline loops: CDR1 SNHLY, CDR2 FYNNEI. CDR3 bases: TGTGCCAGCAACCTGGGACAGGGGACAAATCAGCCCCAGCATTTT. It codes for CASNLGQGTNQPQHF.

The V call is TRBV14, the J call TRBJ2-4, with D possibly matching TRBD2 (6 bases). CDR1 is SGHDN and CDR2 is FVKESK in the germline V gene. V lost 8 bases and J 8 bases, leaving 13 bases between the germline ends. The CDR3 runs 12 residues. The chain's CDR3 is CASRRSGDIQYF. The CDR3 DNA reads TGTGCCAGCCGTAGGTCGGGGGACATTCAGTACTTC. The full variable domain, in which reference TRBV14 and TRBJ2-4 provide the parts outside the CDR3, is EAGVTQFPSHSVIEKGQTVTLRCDPISGHDNLYWYRRVMGKEIKFLLHFVKESKQDESGMPNNRFLAERTGGTYSTLKVQPAELEDSGVYFCASRRSGDIQYFGAGTRLSVL.

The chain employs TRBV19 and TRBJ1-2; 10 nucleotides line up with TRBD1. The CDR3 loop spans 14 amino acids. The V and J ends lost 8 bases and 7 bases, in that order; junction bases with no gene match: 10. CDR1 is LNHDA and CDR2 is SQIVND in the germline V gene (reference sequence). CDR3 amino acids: CASWDRGSSAGYTF. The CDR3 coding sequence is TGTGCCAGTTGGGACAGGGGTTCTTCCGCTGGCTACACCTTC.

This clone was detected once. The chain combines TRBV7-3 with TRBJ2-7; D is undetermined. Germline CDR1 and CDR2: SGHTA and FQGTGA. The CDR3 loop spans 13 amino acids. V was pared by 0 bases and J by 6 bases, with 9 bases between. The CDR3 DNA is TGTGCCAGCAGCTTAACGGCGGAACTCGAGCAGTACTTC. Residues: CASSLTAELEQYF.

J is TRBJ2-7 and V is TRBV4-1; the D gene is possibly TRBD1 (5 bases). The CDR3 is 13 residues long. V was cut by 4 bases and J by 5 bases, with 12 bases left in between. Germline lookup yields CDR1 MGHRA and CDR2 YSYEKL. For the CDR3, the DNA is TGCGCCAGCAGCCGACAAACAGGCGACGAGCAGTACTTC. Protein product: CASSRQTGDEQYF.

As DNA, the CDR3 is TGTGCCAGCTCACTCCGGGAGGCTAATGAAAAACTGTTTTTT. Residues: CASSLREANEKLFF. The chain employs TRBV18 and TRBJ1-4, with D unclear. Trimming shortened V by 4 bases and J by 3 bases, and 9 bases separated the two germline ends. CDR1 and CDR2 from the germline V gene are KGHSH and LQKENI. The length of the CDR3 is 14 residues. The complete variable domain, with remaining parts taken from reference TRBV18 and TRBJ1-4, reads NAGVMQNPRHLVRRRGQEARLRCSPMKGHSHVYWYRQLPEEGLKFMVYLQKENIIDESGMPKERFSAEFPKEGPSILRIQQVVRGDSAAYFCASSLREANEKLFFGSGTQLSVL.

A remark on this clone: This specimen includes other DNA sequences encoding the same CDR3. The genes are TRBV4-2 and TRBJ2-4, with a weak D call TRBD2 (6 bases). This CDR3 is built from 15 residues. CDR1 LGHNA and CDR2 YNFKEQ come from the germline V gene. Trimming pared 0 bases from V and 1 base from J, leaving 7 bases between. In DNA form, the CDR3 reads TGTGCCAGCAGCCAAGAAGGAGGGGCCAAAAACATTCAGTACTTC. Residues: CASSQEGGAKNIQYF.

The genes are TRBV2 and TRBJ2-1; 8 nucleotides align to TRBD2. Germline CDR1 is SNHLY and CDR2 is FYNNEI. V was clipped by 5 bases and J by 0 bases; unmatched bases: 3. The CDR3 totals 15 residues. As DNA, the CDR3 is TGTGCCAGCAGTCCCGGGACTAGCTCCTACAATGAGCAGTTCTTC. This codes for CASSPGTSSYNEQFF.

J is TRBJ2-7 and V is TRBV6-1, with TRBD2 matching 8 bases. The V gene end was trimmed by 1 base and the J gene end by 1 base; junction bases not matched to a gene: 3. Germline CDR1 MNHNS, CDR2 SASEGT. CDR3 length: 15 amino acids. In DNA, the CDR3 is TGTGCCAGCAGTGAAGGCGGGGGGCAATCCTACGAGCAGTACTTC. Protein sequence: CASSEGGGQSYEQYF.

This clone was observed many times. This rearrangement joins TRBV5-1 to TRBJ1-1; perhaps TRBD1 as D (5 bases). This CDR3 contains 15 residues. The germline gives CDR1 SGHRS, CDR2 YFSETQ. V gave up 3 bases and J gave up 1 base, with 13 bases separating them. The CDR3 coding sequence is TGCGCCAGCAGCTGGGGGGGAGTGCAGAACACTGAAGCTTTCTTT. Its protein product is CASSWGGVQNTEAFF.

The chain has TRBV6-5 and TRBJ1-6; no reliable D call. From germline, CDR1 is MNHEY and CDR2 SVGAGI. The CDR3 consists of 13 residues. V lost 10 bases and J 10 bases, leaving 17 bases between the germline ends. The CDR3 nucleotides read TGTGCCACCACAGTGTATATAGAATCACCCCTCCACTTT. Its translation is CATTVYIESPLHF.

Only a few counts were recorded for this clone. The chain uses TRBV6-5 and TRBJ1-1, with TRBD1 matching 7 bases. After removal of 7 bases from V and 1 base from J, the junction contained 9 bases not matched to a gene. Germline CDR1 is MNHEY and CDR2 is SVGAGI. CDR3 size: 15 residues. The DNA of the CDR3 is TGTGCCAGCACCCTTACACAGGGGACGAACACTGAAGCTTTCTTT. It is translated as CASTLTQGTNTEAFF.

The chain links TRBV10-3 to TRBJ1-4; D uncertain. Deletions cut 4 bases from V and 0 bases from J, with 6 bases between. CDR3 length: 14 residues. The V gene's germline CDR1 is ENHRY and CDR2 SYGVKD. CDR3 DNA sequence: TGTGCCATCAGTGCAGGTGCAACTAATGAAAAACTGTTTTTT. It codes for CAISAGATNEKLFF.

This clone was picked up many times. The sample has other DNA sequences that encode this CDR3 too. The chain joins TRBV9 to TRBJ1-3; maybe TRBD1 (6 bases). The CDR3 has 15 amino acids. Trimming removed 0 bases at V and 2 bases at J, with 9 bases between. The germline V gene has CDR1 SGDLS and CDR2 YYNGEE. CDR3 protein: CASSVASGAGNTIYF. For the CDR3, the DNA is TGTGCCAGCAGCGTAGCATCAGGGGCTGGAAACACCATATATTTT.